One and the same sample provided the 29 T cell receptor beta chains below, sequenced in a study of blood T cell repertoires in COVID-19. Generated by immunoSEQ multiplex PCR, the TCRdb table keeps only in-frame clones and is missing some. The sample lists more than 55,000 clones, about 87% occurring once. What was sequenced was peripheral blood. The receptor source for this set is a man aged 55-75 years with active or convalescent COVID-19.

The chain links TRBV28 to TRBJ1-2; 9 bases line up with TRBD1. Germline lookup yields CDR1 MDHEN and CDR2 SYDVKM. The CDR3 consists of 15 residues. Trimming at V came to 6 bases and at J to 1 base, leaving 6 bases not matched to a gene. DNA of the CDR3: TGTGCCAGCAGAGTAACAGGGGGCAATAACTATGGCTACACCTTC. This sequence encodes CASRVTGGNNYGYTF.

This chain links TRBV5-1 with TRBJ2-5; 8 bases line up with TRBD1. The J segment lost 1 base and the V segment lost 4 bases, leaving 3 bases of the junction unmatched. The CDR3 loop spans 14 amino acids. Germline V gene sequence: CDR1 SGHRS, CDR2 YFSETQ. The CDR3 bases are TGCGCCAGCAGCCCGGGGACAGGCCAAGAGACCCAGTACTTC. Protein product: CASSPGTGQETQYF.

This chain uses TRBV6-5 with TRBJ2-2; 10 bases match TRBD2. Germline assignment: CDR1 MNHEY and CDR2 SVGAGI. The CDR3 is 15 residues long. J lost 4 bases, V lost 5 bases, and 4 bases had no gene match. The CDR3, as DNA: TGTGCCAGCAGTACGGGACTAGCGTCCACCGGGGAGCTGTTTTTT. It yields the protein CASSTGLASTGELFF.

This clone was observed a single time. The chain uses TRBV28 and TRBJ1-5; 8 nucleotides line up with TRBD1. The J segment lost 1 base and the V segment lost 6 bases, leaving 8 bases of the junction unmatched. The CDR3 is 16 residues long. From germline, CDR1 is MDHEN and CDR2 SYDVKM. The CDR3 DNA reads TGTGCCAGCAGGGGAACCCGGGACAGGAGCAATCAGCCCCAGCATTTT. Encoded protein: CASRGTRDRSNQPQHF.

V and J are TRBV24-1 and TRBJ1-4; 8 bases match TRBD1. The CDR3 runs 15 residues. The V segment lost 4 bases and the J segment 7 bases; nucleotides outside the gene matches: 7. CDR1 is KGHDR, CDR2 SFDVKD, per germline. In DNA, the CDR3 is TGTGCCACCAGTGACTCAGGGGGCTCTGGTGAAAAACTGTTTTTT. Its translation is CATSDSGGSGEKLFF.

J is TRBJ2-5 and V is TRBV28; 8 nucleotides agree with TRBD1. The V and J ends lost 5 bases and 7 bases, in that order; junction bases with no gene match: 12. Germline V lookup: CDR1 MDHEN, CDR2 SYDVKM. This CDR3 has 15 amino acids. The CDR3 nucleotides are TGTGCCAGCAGTACAGTGGGACAGGTCCAGGGGACCCAGTACTTC. It specifies CASSTVGQVQGTQYF.

The chain links TRBV14 to TRBJ1-1; D is unclear. The V gene's germline CDR1 is SGHDN and CDR2 FVKESK. The CDR3 is 14 residues long. V lost 2 bases to trimming and J lost 0 bases, with 7 bases between them. CDR3 amino acids: CASSQPGMNTEAFF. DNA of the CDR3: TGTGCCAGCAGCCAACCGGGAATGAACACTGAAGCTTTCTTT.

The chain employs TRBV24-1 and TRBJ2-7; 11 positions match TRBD1. Germline CDR1 reads KGHDR; CDR2 reads SFDVKD. Trimming took 0 bases from V and 7 from J; bases not matched to a gene: 4. The length of the CDR3 is 15 residues. The CDR3 protein is CATSDLLDRGLEQYF. For the CDR3, the DNA is TGTGCCACCAGTGATTTGTTGGACAGGGGGCTAGAGCAGTACTTC.

CDR3 amino acids: CASSLGQGGGPQETQYF. The CDR3 DNA is TGTGCCAGCAGCTTGGGTCAGGGCGGGGGACCCCAAGAGACCCAGTACTTC. This chain connects TRBV5-5 to TRBJ2-5, with 7 bases matching TRBD2. This CDR3 has 17 residues. Trimming took 0 bases from V and 1 from J; bases not matched to a gene: 9. Germline loops: CDR1 SGHKS, CDR2 YYEKEE (reference sequence).

This chain connects TRBV6-1 to TRBJ1-4; D may be TRBD1 (5 bases). The CDR3 is made up of 15 amino acids. Trimming pared 3 bases from V and 5 bases from J, leaving 13 bases between. The germline V gene has CDR1 MNHNS and CDR2 SASEGT. CDR3 nucleotides: TGTGCCAGCAGTGACCACAGGAGAATGAATGAAAAACTGTTTTTT. Encoded protein: CASSDHRRMNEKLFF.

This chain joins TRBV5-1 and TRBJ2-7; a weak D match, TRBD1 (5 bases). The CDR3 is 15 residues long. Germline loops: CDR1 SGHRS, CDR2 YFSETQ. The germline V and J ends were trimmed by 1 base and 0 bases, with 11 bases remaining between them. This CDR3 is CASSLNRIDSYEQYF. In nucleotides, the CDR3 is TGCGCCAGCAGCTTGAACAGGATTGACTCCTACGAGCAGTACTTC.

The chain employs TRBV29-1 and TRBJ1-2; D is uncertain. Germline-derived CDR1 and CDR2 are SQVTM and ANQGSEA. This CDR3 is 13 amino acids long. The ends were cut back, 1 base at V and 3 bases at J, with 9 bases in the middle. The CDR3 protein is CSVEVWQDYGYTF. The DNA for the CDR3 is TGCAGCGTTGAAGTTTGGCAGGACTATGGCTACACCTTC.

V and J are TRBV7-9 and TRBJ1-5, with TRBD1 identical over 8 bases. The CDR3 consists of 17 residues. CDR1 and CDR2 from the germline V gene are SEHNR and FQNEAQ (reference sequence). V trimming: 1 base; J trimming: 5 bases; junction bases outside the gene matches: 10. CDR3 in DNA: TGTGCCAGCAGCTTAGGAGTAGGGGACAGGTACTATCAGCCCCAGCATTTT. Translating gives CASSLGVGDRYYQPQHF.

This clone was picked up one time. The chain carries TRBV3-1 (or the pseudogene TRBV3-2) and TRBJ2-3; 10 nucleotides line up with TRBD2. Germline-derived CDR1 and CDR2 are LGHDT and YNNKEL (reference sequence). Trimming took 4 bases from V and 0 from J; bases not matched to a gene: 7. This CDR3 is 17 amino acids long. CDR3 in amino acids: CASSPPRTSGSTDTQYF. Here the CDR3 DNA reads TGTGCCAGCAGCCCCCCCAGGACTAGCGGTAGCACAGATACGCAGTATTTT.

The rearrangement uses TRBV2 and TRBJ2-3; D may be TRBD1 (6 bases). The CDR3 sequence is 11 residues long. Per the germline V gene, CDR1 is SNHLY and CDR2 is FYNNEI. Trimming removed 4 bases from V and 9 bases from J, with 8 bases in between. The DNA of the CDR3 is TGTGCCAGCAGTGGAACAGGGACGCAGTATTTT. Residues: CASSGTGTQYF.

The chain couples TRBV5-6 to TRBJ2-7; 13 positions agree with TRBD2. The CDR3 runs to 16 residues. Germline-derived CDR1 and CDR2 are SGHDT and YYEEEE. Trimming removed 1 base from V and 5 bases from J; junction bases left unmatched: 6. This chain's CDR3 is CASSLPPGLAGDEQYF. The CDR3 DNA reads TGTGCCAGCAGCTTGCCACCCGGACTAGCGGGAGACGAGCAGTACTTC.

This clone was seen only once. CDR3 protein: CASSLIQNTEAFF. CDR3 DNA: TGTGCCAGCAGCCTCATCCAGAACACTGAAGCTTTCTTT. V is TRBV14 and J is TRBJ1-1, with D hard to call. The CDR3 loop spans 13 amino acids. Germline V lookup: CDR1 SGHDN, CDR2 FVKESK. Trimming pared 4 bases from V and 1 base from J, leaving 7 bases between.

The chain employs TRBV7-2 and TRBJ1-5; tentatively, D is TRBD1 (6 bases). The germline CDR1 and CDR2 sequences are SGHTA and FQGNSA. With 6 bases removed from V and 4 bases from J, the gap between germline ends came to 10 bases. The CDR3 is 13 residues long. As DNA, the CDR3 is TGTGCCAGCAGTCTCGACAGGAATCAGCCCCAGCATTTT. Amino acids: CASSLDRNQPQHF. Full variable domain (rest looked up from reference TRBV7-2 and TRBJ1-5): GAGVSQSPSNKVTEKGKDVELRCDPISGHTALYWYRQSLGQGLEFLIYFQGNSAPDKSGLPSDRFSAERTGGSVSTLTIQRTQQEDSAVYLCASSLDRNQPQHFGDGTRLSIL.

The chain is built from TRBV2 and TRBJ2-7; 9 bases map to TRBD2. This CDR3 contains 14 residues. V gave up 3 bases and J gave up 5 bases; unmatched junction bases: 5. CDR1 and CDR2 from the germline V gene are SNHLY and FYNNEI. As DNA, the CDR3 is TGTGCCAGCAGTGAGCGGGAGGGCCTGGACGAGCAGTACTTC. It yields the protein CASSEREGLDEQYF. Complete variable domain (other parts from reference TRBV2 and TRBJ2-7): EPEVTQTPSHQVTQMGQEVILRCVPISNHLYFYWYRQILGQKVEFLVSFYNNEISEKSEIFDDQFSVERPDGSNFTLKIRSTKLEDSAMYFCASSEREGLDEQYFGPGTRLTVT.

V is TRBV6-1 and J is TRBJ2-1; the D is unclear. CDR1 and CDR2 (germline): MNHNS, SASEGT. The CDR3 covers 13 residues. Trimming pared 2 bases from V and 6 bases from J, leaving 8 bases between. CDR3 sequence (DNA): TGTGCCAGCAGTGAACAGTTTACCAATGAGCAGTTCTTC. This gives the protein CASSEQFTNEQFF.

This clone was recorded once. In DNA, the CDR3 is TGTGCCAGCAGCAATATGGCCCGATCGAACACTGAAGCTTTCTTT. Residues: CASSNMARSNTEAFF. The chain carries TRBV21-1 and TRBJ1-1; the D segment call TRBD1 is taken from the table without a DNA check. TRBV21-1 is a documented pseudogene. This CDR3 has 15 residues.

The chain combines TRBV29-1 with TRBJ2-2, with 8 bases identical to TRBD1. This CDR3 has 14 residues. Per germline, CDR1 SQVTM and CDR2 ANQGSEA. Trimming took 6 bases from V and 6 from J; bases not matched to a gene: 9. The CDR3 bases are TGCAGCGTCACCGGGACAGGCATCTCCGGGGAGCTGTTTTTT. The encoded protein is CSVTGTGISGELFF.

In its sample, this clone was seen once. The V and J genes are TRBV3-1 (or the pseudogene TRBV3-2) and TRBJ1-1; D not certain. Germline-derived CDR1 and CDR2 are LGHDT and YNNKEL (reference sequence). Trimming left V 0 bases short and J 9 bases short, with 8 bases between. This CDR3 comprises 12 residues. CDR3 loop: CASSQERGKAFF. DNA for the CDR3: TGTGCCAGCAGCCAAGAGAGAGGGAAAGCTTTCTTT.

The chain employs TRBV28 and TRBJ1-5; unclear D gene. V was trimmed by 2 bases and J by 7 bases, leaving 12 bases between them. CDR1 and CDR2 (germline): MDHEN, SYDVKM. The CDR3 spans 14 residues. CDR3 sequence (DNA): TGTGCCAGCAGTTTAAGGCCGGGAAGGCAGCCCCAGCATTTT. Its protein product is CASSLRPGRQPQHF.

V and J are TRBV27 and TRBJ2-1, with unresolved D. V gave up 2 bases and J gave up 4 bases, with 9 bases separating them. This CDR3 comprises 14 residues. Germline lookup yields CDR1 MNHEY and CDR2 SMNVEV (reference sequence). CDR3 region: CASSLDSHYNEQFF. The CDR3 bases are TGTGCCAGCAGTTTAGACTCCCATTACAATGAGCAGTTCTTC.

The V and J genes are TRBV18 and TRBJ1-2; TRBD1 agrees at 8 bases. The CDR3 contains 14 residues. V lost 3 bases to trimming and J lost 10 bases; unmatched junction nucleotides: 10. Per the germline V gene, CDR1 is KGHSH and CDR2 is LQKENI. Here the CDR3 reads CASSPGQGEGIYTF. For the CDR3, the DNA is TGTGCCAGCTCACCCGGACAGGGAGAGGGAATCTACACCTTC.

V and J are TRBV6-1 and TRBJ1-1; the match to TRBD1 covers 8 bases. Germline V gene data show CDR1 as MNHNS and CDR2 as SASEGT. V trimming: 3 bases; J trimming: 9 bases; junction bases outside the gene matches: 3. The CDR3 consists of 12 residues. The CDR3 here is CASSDRGQKAFF. CDR3 in DNA: TGTGCCAGCAGTGACAGGGGGCAAAAAGCTTTCTTT.

The rearrangement links TRBV28 to TRBJ2-2; 10 nucleotides line up with TRBD2. Trimming took 4 bases from V and 2 from J; bases not matched to a gene: 7. This CDR3 has 17 residues. Germline loops: CDR1 MDHEN, CDR2 SYDVKM. The CDR3: CASSSASGGANTGELFF. The CDR3 region has the DNA TGTGCCAGCAGTTCCGCTAGCGGGGGAGCTAACACCGGGGAGCTGTTTTTT.

This rearrangement joins TRBV27 to TRBJ1-3, with TRBD1 matching over 7 bases. V gave up 6 bases and J gave up 1 base; unmatched junction bases: 6. Per the germline V gene, CDR1 is MNHEY and CDR2 is SMNVEV (reference sequence). The CDR3 has 15 amino acids. The CDR3 loop reads CASRPGQLSGNTIYF. In DNA form, the CDR3 reads TGTGCCAGCAGGCCGGGACAGTTGTCTGGAAACACCATATATTTT.